This TCR beta chain was identified during a study of HIV-infected children after antiretroviral therapy interruption (dated by TCRdb to the late 2010s). For the wider study: All eight included children had a CD4+ count above 500 and a viral load below 50 copies/ml, with four on planned treatment interruption and four on continuous treatment. In the continuous-treatment arm, samples from corresponding weeks 0, 48 and 150 were analyzed. Interruption-arm samples came from week 0, week 12, end of interruption (week 24 or 48), and about 3 years after study end. TCR repertoires were compared between children on planned treatment interruption and children on continuous antiretroviral treatment, alongside thymic output measurements. Exposure to EBV and CMV had been recorded for most participating children. The interruption group had a median age of roughly 10 years, and the continuous treatment group had a median age of approximately 8 years.

The germline V gene (reference sequence) supplies CDR1 DFQATT and CDR2 SNEGSKA. Unmatched junction bases come to 11, with V trimmed by 6 bases and J by 5 bases. The CDR3 measures 14 amino acids from cysteine to phenylalanine. CDR3 DNA only is kept here, 42 bases in frame from base 1. Ten or more counts support this clonotype. Which antigen it targets is not known. No base-level quality is on record; no much larger clone is a single base apart. This specimen's treatment or condition label, per the study, means: PENTA 11 planned treatment interruption arm or continuous ART arm. Participants were children from the United Kingdom aged 2 to 15 years who had received at least three-drug ART for at least 24 weeks. Cryopreserved PBMCs with at least 5 million viable cells were required; a few candidate patients were excluded for low viable PBMC yield. Naive CD4+ CD45RA+ CD45RO- T cells were FACS-sorted from thawed PBMCs on a FACSAria III cell sorter. Sorted cells were fixed, and RNA was extracted using the RNeasy FFPE kit followed by the RNeasy Micro kit.

Library method: 3' RACE. To correct PCR amplification bias, TCR libraries were generated from RNA with a 3' RACE protocol that used unique molecular identifiers. Amplicon libraries were pooled in groups of up to roughly 12 and sequenced on an Illumina MiSeq using v2 2x250 paired-end chemistry. The original methods were these. Reads were processed with Decombinator for assignment of V and J genes and CDR3, and barcode-based correction of errors and PCR bias was applied. Before the Gini coefficient was calculated with the R ineq package, repertoires were subsampled to the same depth. Three approaches were used to assess CDR3 similarity: GLIPH, Hamming distance and a shared triplet metric. The raw public data were reprocessed by TCRdb itself: fastp quality trimming at Q25, MiXCR clonotype calling, in-frame beta chains only. One record per CDR3 amino acid sequence lists the most common genes and DNA. The V and J calls reflect TCRdb's pipeline rather than the authors' work. This sample gives 35,000 to 50,000 distinct CDR3 sequences in total; 5% to 8% of them show up just once. Around 1% of the sample is taken by the ten largest.

Here is what the overall study found, with its caveats: In naive CD4+ repertoires of PTI patients, CDR3 sharing between time points fell after interruption began; many sequences were shared between end of interruption and 3 years later. The small number of patients is a limitation, and caution is needed when interpreting the data. The naive CD4+ Gini coefficient rose by the end of treatment interruption, suggesting clonal expansion, and returned to baseline by 3 years. The sorted CD45RA+ naive cells might contain minor non-naive CD45RA+ populations, such as EMRA or stem memory cells.

Material: CD45RA+ CD4+ T cells from PBMCs, pooled from several time points, obtained from a donor given antiretroviral therapy, either interrupted or continuous. Reading the label with the study, this specimen's cell subset or site is: naive CD4+ CD45RA+ CD45RO- T cells. This TCR came from a pool of human donors with HIV. Recombination linked TRBV20-1 to TRBJ2-5; TRBD1 matches 8 bases in the middle. The sequence in DNA is TGCAGTGCGCGGACAGGGTCCGGGCGGGAGACCCAGTACTTC. This is translated as CSARTGSGRETQYF.